This T cell receptor beta chain was sequenced in a study of T cell responses to AZD1222 COVID-19 vaccine. Germline CDR1 SGHNT, CDR2 YYREEE (reference sequence). Trimming took 5 bases from V and 2 from J, leaving 13 bases between them. The CDR3 extends over 14 amino acids. Libraries were prepared by immunoSEQ multiplex PCR; TCRdb keeps only in-frame clonotypes and omits some of them. The table includes about 76,000 clones, roughly 80% detected once. This receptor was taken from an adult who received the MenACWY meningococcal vaccine as a control. The source material was peripheral blood, sampled 28 days after the second dose of the MenACWY control vaccine. The chain combines TRBV5-4 with TRBJ1-1; possibly TRBD1 for D (5 bases). In DNA, the CDR3 is TGTGCCAGCAGTTTCGGGACTCTCAACACTGAAGCTTTCTTT. Translated: CASSFGTLNTEAFF. The full variable domain, its missing parts supplied by reference TRBV5-4 and TRBJ1-1, is ETGVTQSPTHLIKTRGQQVTLRCSSQSGHNTVSWYQQALGQGPQFIFQYYREEENGRGNFPPRFSGLQFPNYSSELNVNALELDDSALYLCASSFGTLNTEAFFGQGTRLTVV.